The clone carrying this TCR beta chain was detected ten times or more. What it binds is not known. This sample is part of a study of spatial heterogeneity in lung cancer. Overall study results and limits: The number of expanded tumor alpha and beta chains correlated with mutation number.

TCRdb analysed the 5' RACE reads with MiXCR anew, one entry per CDR3 protein. Of about 9,600 distinct CDR3 sequences listed, approximately 8% are singletons. As to time point: sample taken at primary tumor resection. Samples were obtained from 70 or so donors, all untreated early-stage non-small cell lung cancer patients. V shed 7 bases, J shed 2 bases, and the junction held 9 bases outside the gene matches. There are 15 residues in the CDR3. The germline gives CDR1 MNHNS, CDR2 SASEGT. This rearrangement joins TRBV6-1 to TRBJ2-3; 7 positions agree with TRBD2. This specimen was lung tumor tissue, taken at surgery. This clonotype was sampled from a male donor with early-stage non-small cell lung cancer. CDR3 amino acids: CASIVGTTYTDTQYF. The CDR3 DNA reads as TGTGCCAGCATCGTTGGGACTACGTACACAGATACGCAGTATTTT.